Listed here is a single T cell receptor (beta chain). Profiled with immunoSEQ multiplex PCR; TCRdb holds only in-frame clones, not every one. Counted here are about 200,000 clones, more than 70% occurring once; the ten biggest clones make up approximately 7.6%. The CDR3 has 12 residues. Deletions cut 6 bases from V and 7 bases from J, with 12 bases between. Germline V gene sequence: CDR1 LGHDT, CDR2 YNNKEL (reference sequence). The data derive from a study of blood T cell repertoires in COVID-19. Study context: The United States, Italy and Spain provided the acute and convalescent COVID-19 samples.

This TCR was recovered from a woman aged 18-35 years who had recovered from COVID-19. Input material: PBMCs or T cells enriched from blood (not recorded which). The chain uses TRBV3-1 (or the pseudogene TRBV3-2) and TRBJ1-2; D gene uncertain. CDR3 coding DNA: TGTGCCAGCAGTCATGACGGGTTTGGCTACACCTTC. This gives the protein CASSHDGFGYTF.